A single sample gave rise to the 8 T cell receptor beta chains below, sequenced in a study of early T cells in non-severe SARS-CoV-2 infection. TCRdb re-called the 5' RACE reads through MiXCR, storing one row per CDR3 protein. The data hold roughly 69,000 distinct CDR3 sequences, with roughly 9% observed a single time. The source was whole blood, collected at baseline. The receptors here all came from an adult who was a healthcare worker with PCR-confirmed SARS-CoV-2 infection or an uninfected control (not recorded which).

This chain uses TRBV20-1 with TRBJ2-3, with D uncertain. V lost 5 bases to trimming and J lost 1 base, with 13 bases between them. The CDR3 sequence is 14 residues long. In germline, CDR1 is DFQATT, CDR2 SNEGSKA (reference sequence). The CDR3: CSAPPSGGTDTQYF. In DNA form, the CDR3 reads TGCAGTGCTCCGCCGTCTGGGGGCACAGATACGCAGTATTTT.

In its sample, this clonotype was seen a few times. The chain links TRBV7-2 to TRBJ2-1; a weak D match, TRBD2 (6 bases). Germline V lookup: CDR1 SGHTA, CDR2 FQGNSA. The CDR3 covers 16 residues. V was clipped by 5 bases and J by 0 bases, with 14 bases between them. CDR3 loop: CASSVSSVSSYNEQFF. The CDR3 nucleotides are TGTGCCAGCAGCGTATCTAGCGTGAGCTCCTACAATGAGCAGTTCTTC.

This chain uses TRBV12-3 or TRBV12-4 with TRBJ2-6, with a possible D match to TRBD1 (5 bases). The CDR3 loop spans 14 amino acids. V dropped 3 bases and J dropped 4 bases, with 7 bases sitting between them. The CDR3 DNA sequence: TGTGCCAGCAGTTTGGGGCAGGGGGCCAACGTCCTGACTTTC. Translation: CASSLGQGANVLTF.

This clonotype was seen a handful of times. CDR3 sequence (DNA): TGTGCCTGGAGCGACAGGTTCAATCAGCCCCAGCATTTT. Translating gives CAWSDRFNQPQHF. The chain recombines TRBV30 with TRBJ1-5; D perhaps matches TRBD1 (6 bases). Germline-derived CDR1 and CDR2 are GTSNPN and SVGIG (reference sequence). The CDR3 loop spans 13 amino acids. V lost 3 bases to trimming and J lost 3 bases, with 9 bases between them.

This clonotype was observed at least ten times. The chain couples TRBV6-2 or TRBV6-3 to TRBJ1-2; 8 bases agree with TRBD1. The CDR3 sequence is 14 residues long. Germline V gives CDR1 MNHEY, CDR2 SVGEGT. The junction had 5 bases not matched to a gene; V was cut back by 6 bases and J by 2 bases. CDR3 sequence: CASRATGANYGYTF. CDR3 DNA: TGTGCCAGCAGGGCGACAGGGGCCAACTATGGCTACACCTTC.

In this sample, this clonotype turned up a few times. The chain uses TRBV7-9 and TRBJ2-4; 9 bases align to TRBD2. This CDR3 spans 15 amino acids. CDR1 and CDR2 from the germline V gene are SEHNR and FQNEAQ (reference sequence). V lost 5 bases and J lost 6; bases outside the gene matches: 8. The CDR3 DNA is TGTGCCAGCAGCCTATCAGCGGGAGGCGGAAACATTCAGTACTTC. This translates into CASSLSAGGGNIQYF.

The rearrangement uses TRBV6-1 and TRBJ2-4; TRBD1 aligns across 10 bases. CDR1 is MNHNS and CDR2 is SASEGT in the germline V gene. Losses at the gene ends were 6 bases for V and 6 bases for J; bases not matched to a gene: 5. The CDR3 totals 14 residues. Here the CDR3 reads CASRDRDRGNIQYF. DNA for the CDR3: TGTGCCAGCAGGGATCGGGACAGGGGAAACATTCAGTACTTC.

In this sample, this clonotype turned up many times. The V and J genes are TRBV5-1 and TRBJ1-2; D ambiguous. The CDR3 spans 14 residues. The V gene lost 0 bases and the J gene lost 5 bases, with 11 bases spanning the gap. The germline V gene has CDR1 SGHRS and CDR2 YFSETQ. DNA for the CDR3: TGCGCCAGCAGCTTGGCCTCTGCGAGATATGGCTACACCTTC. Protein sequence: CASSLASARYGYTF.